What follows are 15 T cell receptor beta chains derived from one specimen sequenced in a study of early T cells in non-severe SARS-CoV-2 infection. Each CDR3 protein gets one entry after TCRdb re-called the 5' RACE reads with MiXCR. The sample contains 20,000 to 25,000 distinct CDR3 sequences, 5.3% of which appear only once. Sequencing was done on a sample of whole blood. These receptor sequences come from an adult who was a healthcare worker with PCR-confirmed SARS-CoV-2 infection or an uninfected control (not recorded which).

There are many counts of this clonotype. The rearrangement links TRBV6-2 or TRBV6-3 to TRBJ2-1; 10 nucleotides agree with TRBD2. Unmatched junction bases numbered 2, after V lost 4 bases and J lost 2 bases. CDR3 length: 15 amino acids. Germline V gene data show CDR1 as MNHEY and CDR2 as SVGEGT. The CDR3 nucleotides read TGTGCCAGCAGTTCCGGACTAGCGGCCTACAATGAGCAGTTCTTC. Translated, it gives CASSSGLAAYNEQFF.

There are many counts of this clonotype. The rearrangement uses TRBV7-2 and TRBJ1-2, with D perhaps matching TRBD1 (5 bases). The germline CDR1 and CDR2 sequences are SGHTA and FQGNSA. The ends were cut back, 4 bases at V and 2 bases at J, with 17 bases in the middle. The CDR3 contains 16 residues. CDR3 residues: CASSSARGRENYGYTF. The CDR3 DNA reads as TGTGCCAGCAGCTCAGCCCGGGGGAGGGAGAACTATGGCTACACCTTC.

Many counts were recorded for this clonotype. The V and J genes are TRBV7-2 and TRBJ2-7; 7 nucleotides line up with TRBD2. Germline assignment: CDR1 SGHTA and CDR2 FQGNSA. J lost 6 bases, V lost 2 bases, and 13 bases had no gene match. This CDR3 spans 16 amino acids. CDR3 loop: CASSLKVGGRLAEQYF. CDR3 in DNA: TGTGCCAGCAGCTTAAAGGTGGGCGGGAGACTGGCCGAGCAGTACTTC.

This clonotype was seen repeatedly, ten times or more. V and J are TRBV29-1 and TRBJ2-1, with D possibly matching TRBD1 (6 bases). The CDR3 has 13 residues. Per the germline V gene, CDR1 is SQVTM and CDR2 is ANQGSEA. Trimming pared 7 bases from V and 4 bases from J, leaving 14 bases between. The CDR3 DNA reads TGCAGCGCCGGACAGTCCCTATACAATGAGCAGTTCTTC. This translates into CSAGQSLYNEQFF.

This clonotype was detected ten times or more. An end of the junction differs from the germline gene, which may be a read error. CDR3 sequence: CASRLAGGYNEQFF. The CDR3 DNA reads TGTGCCAGCAGGTTAGCGGGAGGGTACAATGAGCAGTTCTTC. The chain is built from TRBV12-3 or TRBV12-4 and TRBJ2-1, with 11 bases identical to TRBD2. The CDR3 has 14 residues.

In its sample, this clonotype was seen a few times. Possible read error: a much larger clone is one base away. The V and J genes are TRBV4-1 and TRBJ2-1; D is ambiguous. The CDR3 runs 15 residues. Germline V gives CDR1 MGHRA, CDR2 YSYEKL. The V end lost 5 bases, the J end lost 5 bases, and 16 bases lay between the germline ends. CDR3 DNA sequence: TGCGCCAGCAGCGCCTGGGGTACGAAAAACAATGAGCAGTTCTTC. It yields the protein CASSAWGTKNNEQFF.

This clonotype appeared many times. V and J are TRBV7-8 and TRBJ1-5; 9 bases match TRBD1. The junction had 12 bases not matched to a gene; V was cut back by 5 bases and J by 7 bases. CDR3 size: 16 residues. Germline-derived CDR1 and CDR2 are SGHVS and FQNEAQ. This CDR3 reads CASSASTGTGKQPQHF. The CDR3 DNA sequence: TGTGCCAGCAGCGCTAGCACCGGGACAGGGAAACAGCCCCAGCATTTT.

This clonotype was detected many times. V gene TRBV6-5 combines with J gene TRBJ1-1; D call uncertain. CDR1 and CDR2 from the germline V gene are MNHEY and SVGAGI. The CDR3 covers 13 residues. Deletions cut 2 bases from V and 4 bases from J, with 8 bases between. The CDR3 region has the DNA TGTGCCAGCAGTTACCCTGGCGGCACTGAAGCTTTCTTT. It codes for CASSYPGGTEAFF.

The chain carries TRBV20-1 and TRBJ1-6; no definite D call. Germline V gives CDR1 DFQATT, CDR2 SNEGSKA (reference sequence). V lost 4 bases to trimming and J lost 5 bases, with 12 bases between them. The CDR3 extends over 14 amino acids. For the CDR3, the DNA is TGCAGTGCTACCCCTATCAGTAATAATTCACCCCTCCACTTT. This translates into CSATPISNNSPLHF.

In its sample, this clonotype was seen many times. The chain combines TRBV29-1 with TRBJ2-7; the D is unclear. Germline CDR1 reads SQVTM; CDR2 reads ANQGSEA. This CDR3 is built from 13 residues. V was cut by 4 bases and J by 2 bases, with 12 bases left in between. The CDR3, as DNA: TGCAGCGTTGGAGAAGTCACCACCTACGAGCAGTACTTC. As protein: CSVGEVTTYEQYF.

The table lists this clonotype with a few counts. V gene TRBV7-9 combines with J gene TRBJ2-5; D is possibly TRBD2 (5 bases). Germline V gives CDR1 SEHNR, CDR2 FQNEAQ (reference sequence). The CDR3 runs 13 residues. V lost 2 bases and J lost 3, with 7 bases in between. The CDR3 here is CASSLNGKETQYF. Written as DNA, the CDR3 is TGTGCCAGCAGCTTAAACGGGAAAGAGACCCAGTACTTC.

This clonotype was detected only a few times. The chain is built from TRBV4-1 and TRBJ2-5; D unclear. With 4 bases removed from V and 5 bases from J, the gap between germline ends came to 14 bases. CDR1 is MGHRA, CDR2 YSYEKL, per germline. The CDR3 is made up of 14 amino acids. In DNA form, the CDR3 reads TGCGCCAGCAGCCCATCCTTATATGCGGAGACCCAGTACTTC. Protein: CASSPSLYAETQYF.

The chain joins TRBV12-5 to TRBJ2-2, with TRBD2 matching over 11 bases. Germline CDR1 LGHNT, CDR2 FRNRAP. The length of the CDR3 is 16 residues. V gave up 6 bases and J gave up 5 bases; unmatched junction bases: 8. Here the CDR3 DNA reads TGTGCTAGTGGCTCGCTGGGACTAGCGGAAACCGGGGAGCTGTTTTTT. Its protein product is CASGSLGLAETGELFF.

The chain is built from TRBV4-3 and TRBJ2-2, with TRBD1 matching 8 bases. This CDR3 comprises 15 residues. V lost 4 bases and J lost 3; bases outside the gene matches: 4. Germline CDR1 is LGHNA and CDR2 is YSLEER. The CDR3: CASSPDRGDTGELFF. In DNA form, the CDR3 reads TGCGCCAGCAGCCCAGACAGGGGAGACACCGGGGAGCTGTTTTTT.

Ten or more counts support this clonotype. The chain recombines TRBV29-1 with TRBJ2-1; no reliable D call. Germline V lookup: CDR1 SQVTM, CDR2 ANQGSEA. V was shortened by 0 bases and J by 0 bases, with 6 bases between the two germline ends. CDR3 length: 14 residues. The CDR3 sequence is CSVEENGSYNEQFF. The CDR3 region has the DNA TGCAGCGTTGAAGAAAACGGCTCCTACAATGAGCAGTTCTTC.